These 5 T cell receptor beta chains came from one sample sequenced in a study of CD8+CD57+ T cells in acquired aplastic anemia. The template for TCR beta VDJ and CDR3 sequence profiling was genomic DNA. TCRdb re-called the reads through MiXCR, storing one row per CDR3 protein. Seen here are some 130,000 distinct CDR3 sequences, about 48% observed once, and the top ten hold around 2.5%. Material for sequencing was sorted CD4+, CD8+, or CD8+CD57+ T cells (not recorded which) from PBMCs. The receptor source for this set is a human donor in good health, serving as a control.

V gene TRBV2 combines with J gene TRBJ2-5; D unclear. Germline V gene lookup returns CDR1 SNHLY and CDR2 FYNNEI. The CDR3 totals 12 residues. V lost 7 bases, J lost 4 bases, and 10 bases lay in between. The CDR3 DNA reads as TGTGCCAGCAATTCAAAGGTAGAGACCCAGTACTTC. Its translation: CASNSKVETQYF. The variable domain in full, with the rest retrieved from reference TRBV2 and TRBJ2-5, is EPEVTQTPSHQVTQMGQEVILRCVPISNHLYFYWYRQILGQKVEFLVSFYNNEISEKSEIFDDQFSVERPDGSNFTLKIRSTKLEDSAMYFCASNSKVETQYFGPGTRLLVL.

This clonotype came up many times. A junction boundary mismatches the germline segment, possibly from a read error. The gene calls are TRBV6-2 or TRBV6-3 and TRBJ1-1; no clear D gene. CDR3 length: 12 residues. Germline CDR1 reads MNHEY; CDR2 reads SVGEGT. Here the CDR3 DNA reads TGTGCCAGCAGATACTATAACACTGAAGCTTTCTTT. Translated: CASRYYNTEAFF.

With regard to this clonotype: As the CDR3 is not closed by the conserved phenylalanine or tryptophan, this likely results from a read error. The V call is TRBV19, the J call TRBJ1-5; D might be TRBD1 (5 bases). CDR1 LNHDA and CDR2 SQIVND come from the germline V gene (reference sequence). The length of the CDR3 is 18 residues. Deletions cut 5 bases from V and 2 bases from J, with 22 bases between. The CDR3 protein is CASSYRGRGQWGNQPQHL. The CDR3 DNA sequence: TGTGCCAGTAGTTATCGGGGCAGAGGGCAATGGGGCAATCAGCCCCAGCATCTT.

This clonotype showed up many times. The chain couples TRBV5-6 to TRBJ1-2, with 8 bases lining up with TRBD1. CDR1 is SGHDT and CDR2 is YYEEEE in the germline V gene. The CDR3 spans 15 residues. J lost 1 base, V lost 5 bases, and 7 bases had no gene match. CDR3 residues: CASRPRGPLNYGYTF. The CDR3 DNA reads TGTGCCAGCAGACCCAGGGGGCCCCTTAACTATGGCTACACCTTC.

This clonotype was seen many times. The gene calls are TRBV6-1 and TRBJ1-3; D gene ambiguous. V dropped 0 bases and J dropped 1 base, with 10 bases sitting between them. The CDR3 covers 16 residues. Germline assignment: CDR1 MNHNS and CDR2 SASEGT. CDR3 in amino acids: CASSEALQWSGNTIYF. CDR3 nucleotide sequence: TGTGCCAGCAGTGAAGCGCTACAGTGGTCTGGAAACACCATATATTTT.